The 17 T cell receptor beta chains in this list originate from one sample, sequenced in a study of T-cell memory formation after mild COVID-19 (dated by TCRdb to the early 2020s). The library was built by means of 5' RACE. The data were produced on an Illumina NovaSeq 6000. Through fastp at Q25 and MiXCR, TCRdb rebuilt clones from the public reads, retaining in-frame beta chains. Every distinct CDR3 protein forms one entry, paired with its most common genes and DNA. The sample contains about 150,000 distinct CDR3 sequences, roughly 15% of them found a single time. 13% to 15% of the sample is in the top ten clones. The sample comprised PBMCs or a T cell subset sorted from them (not recorded which). These TCRs come from an adult woman who had mild COVID-19 (a few samples of this study predate the infection). The sample titles of this study are shuffled in the database, so cell type and time point are left out; the donor was told from shared clones.

This clonotype was counted only a few times. The V call is TRBV6-5, the J call TRBJ1-1, with no clear D. V shed 4 bases and J shed 8 bases, with 11 bases lying between them. Germline assignment: CDR1 MNHEY and CDR2 SVGAGI. The CDR3 totals 12 residues. This chain's CDR3 is CASSFGAREAFF. The DNA for the CDR3 is TGTGCCAGCAGTTTTGGCGCAAGGGAAGCTTTCTTT.

The V and J genes are TRBV18 and TRBJ2-1, with D perhaps TRBD1 or TRBD2 (5 bases each). From germline, CDR1 is KGHSH and CDR2 LQKENI. Trimming pared 5 bases from V and 15 bases from J, leaving 23 bases between. This CDR3 has 14 residues. In nucleotides, the CDR3 is TGTGCCAGCTCAACAGTCCCCCCGGGACCTAGTAGGTTCTTC. This translates into CASSTVPPGPSRFF.

This clonotype occurred many times. The genes are TRBV2 and TRBJ2-3; D remains unclear. There are 13 residues in the CDR3. In germline, CDR1 is SNHLY, CDR2 FYNNEI. Trimming left V 4 bases short and J 2 bases short, with 7 bases between. DNA for the CDR3: TGTGCCAGCAGTGTTGGGATCACAGATACGCAGTATTTT. It is translated as CASSVGITDTQYF.

This clonotype has more than one count but fewer than ten. The chain carries TRBV6-5 and TRBJ1-1; D uncertain. The germline V gene encodes CDR1 MNHEY and CDR2 SVGAGI. The V gene lost 8 bases and the J gene lost 0 bases, with 13 bases spanning the gap. The CDR3 runs 14 residues. The CDR3 DNA reads as TGTGCCAGCCGAACACTGAAGCTGAACACTGAAGCTTTCTTT. Protein: CASRTLKLNTEAFF.

CDR3 sequence: CASSLNLGAYYEQYF. The CDR3 DNA is TGTGCCAGCAGCTTAAACCTGGGAGCTTACTACGAGCAGTACTTC. The chain has TRBV11-1 and TRBJ2-7; a weak D match, TRBD2 (5 bases). Germline CDR1 and CDR2: SGHAT and FQDESV (reference sequence). The CDR3 runs 15 residues. Trimming removed 2 bases at V and 3 bases at J, with 14 bases between.

V gene TRBV11-3 combines with J gene TRBJ2-1, with 9 bases aligning to TRBD2. V gave up 0 bases and J gave up 6 bases; unmatched junction bases: 9. Germline CDR1 and CDR2: SGHNT and YENEEA. The CDR3 totals 17 residues. The CDR3 here is CASSLDPLAGGFNEQFF. The DNA for the CDR3 is TGTGCCAGCAGCTTAGACCCACTAGCGGGCGGGTTCAATGAGCAGTTCTTC.

This clonotype was counted a few times. The CDR3 spells CASRAREGRNEQFF. CDR3 sequence (DNA): TGTGCCAGCAGGGCGAGGGAGGGCCGTAATGAGCAGTTCTTC. The chain has TRBV2 and TRBJ2-1; TRBD2 aligns across 7 bases. The CDR3 contains 14 residues. V lost 6 bases, J lost 7 bases, and 9 bases stayed unmatched. The V gene's germline CDR1 is SNHLY and CDR2 FYNNEI. The variable domain in full, completed from reference TRBV2 and TRBJ2-1, reads EPEVTQTPSHQVTQMGQEVILRCVPISNHLYFYWYRQILGQKVEFLVSFYNNEISEKSEIFDDQFSVERPDGSNFTLKIRSTKLEDSAMYFCASRAREGRNEQFFGPGTRLTVL.

This clonotype has only a few counts. The chain's CDR3 is CASSFVAGTYEQYF. As DNA, the CDR3 is TGTGCCAGCAGTTTTGTAGCGGGAACATACGAGCAGTACTTC. The V gene is TRBV27, the J gene TRBJ2-7, with TRBD2 matching 8 bases. The CDR3 has 14 amino acids. With V trimmed by 3 bases and J by 4 bases, 5 bases remained unmatched. Germline CDR1 is MNHEY and CDR2 is SMNVEV (reference sequence).

This clonotype was seen ten or more times. The chain couples TRBV5-1 to TRBJ1-1; possibly TRBD1 for D (5 bases). V shed 0 bases and J shed 4 bases, with 10 bases lying between them. The CDR3 sequence is 14 residues long. Per the germline V gene, CDR1 is SGHRS and CDR2 is YFSETQ. CDR3 region: CASSLAAGGTEAFF. CDR3 bases: TGCGCCAGCAGCTTGGCCGCGGGGGGCACTGAAGCTTTCTTT.

V and J are TRBV7-3 and TRBJ1-1, with D possibly being TRBD1 (5 bases). Per germline, CDR1 SGHTA and CDR2 FQGTGA. Trimming cost V 2 bases and J 3 bases, with 7 bases left between them. This CDR3 contains 13 residues. CDR3 bases: TGTGCCAGCAGCTTACGGGGGGACACTGAAGCTTTCTTT. It yields the protein CASSLRGDTEAFF.

The genes are TRBV18 and TRBJ2-5; D is unclear. Trimming left V 1 base short and J 1 base short, with 7 bases between. CDR1 is KGHSH and CDR2 is LQKENI in the germline V gene. This CDR3 is 14 amino acids long. The CDR3 DNA reads as TGTGCCAGCTCACCACAAAGTTCCCAAGAGACCCAGTACTTC. This gives the protein CASSPQSSQETQYF.

The rearrangement joins TRBV6-5 to TRBJ1-5, with D maybe TRBD1 (5 bases). V lost 10 bases to trimming and J lost 5 bases, with 15 bases between them. CDR1 is MNHEY and CDR2 is SVGAGI in the germline V gene. CDR3 size: 13 residues. This CDR3 is CANTLVGDQPQHF. The DNA for the CDR3 is TGTGCCAACACCCTGGTGGGGGATCAGCCCCAGCATTTT.

This clonotype showed up just a few times. J is TRBJ2-3 and V is TRBV25-1; TRBD2 might be the D (5 bases). Germline V gene sequence: CDR1 MGHDK, CDR2 SYGVNS. The V end was cut by 3 bases, the J end by 5 bases, with 6 bases between. The CDR3 is 12 amino acids. The CDR3 DNA reads as TGTGCCAGCAGTGATGCGGGAGATACGCAGTATTTT. Its translation: CASSDAGDTQYF.

This clonotype was counted between two and nine times. The V gene is TRBV4-2, the J gene TRBJ2-2; 7 bases line up with TRBD2. CDR1 and CDR2 (germline): LGHNA, YNFKEQ. The CDR3 is 16 residues long. V was pared by 5 bases and J by 1 base, with 7 bases of the junction left unmatched. DNA of the CDR3: TGTGCCAGCAGCACTCCTCCGGGAGGGAACACCGGGGAGCTGTTTTTT. Translating it yields CASSTPPGGNTGELFF.

V usage is TRBV5-4 and J usage is TRBJ2-3, with D tentatively TRBD2 (6 bases). The germline CDR1 and CDR2 sequences are SGHNT and YYREEE (reference sequence). V lost 4 bases to trimming and J lost 4 bases, with 16 bases between them. This CDR3 region has 15 residues. CDR3 in DNA: TGTGCCAGCAGCCCGGAGGGGTGGAATGCAGATACGCAGTATTTT. Translating it yields CASSPEGWNADTQYF. Drawing the rest from reference TRBV5-4 and TRBJ2-3, the complete variable domain is ETGVTQSPTHLIKTRGQQVTLRCSSQSGHNTVSWYQQALGQGPQFIFQYYREEENGRGNFPPRFSGLQFPNYSSELNVNALELDDSALYLCASSPEGWNADTQYFGPGTRLTVL.

V usage is TRBV5-1 and J usage is TRBJ2-3, with D possibly TRBD2 on 6 matching bases. This CDR3 region has 17 residues. V was clipped by 3 bases and J by 2 bases, with 19 bases between them. From germline, CDR1 is SGHRS and CDR2 YFSETQ. The CDR3, as DNA: TGCGCCAGCAGCTCTTTTAACGGAGGGCCACACACAGATACGCAGTATTTT. As protein: CASSSFNGGPHTDTQYF.

A remark on this clonotype: Sequence at one end of the junction differs from germline and may be a read error. The genes are TRBV7-7 and TRBJ2-7, with D tentatively TRBD1 or TRBD2 (5 bases each). The CDR3 consists of 15 residues. CDR1 and CDR2 from the germline V gene are SSHAT and FNYEAQ (reference sequence). The CDR3 coding sequence is TGTGCTAGCAGCCCCGGGACGGTCGGCAGAGGGGAGCAGTACTTC. It translates to CASSPGTVGRGEQYF.